The clone carrying this T cell receptor beta chain was seen ten or more times. This sample was included in a study of early T cells in non-severe SARS-CoV-2 infection. Across the study: The study sequenced bulk RNA from unsorted whole blood, with chains unpaired.

TCRdb re-called the 5' RACE reads through MiXCR, storing one row per CDR3 protein. The sample holds about 42,000 distinct CDR3 sequences; 7% to 7.5% are singletons and the top ten take approximately 4.5%. Germline V CDR1 and CDR2: SQVTM, ANQGSEA. This CDR3 has 12 residues. Trimming at V came to 8 bases and at J to 3 bases, leaving 7 bases not matched to a gene. Sequenced: whole blood. The chain links TRBV29-1 to TRBJ2-7; TRBD1 aligns across 7 bases. This receptor was taken from an adult who was a healthcare worker with PCR-confirmed SARS-CoV-2 infection or an uninfected control (not recorded which). Written as DNA, the CDR3 is TGCAGCATACGGGACAGCAACTACGAGCAGTACTTC. Translated, it gives CSIRDSNYEQYF.